Each of the 31 T cell receptor beta chains below was sequenced from the same sample in a study of blood T cell repertoires in COVID-19. The protocol was immunoSEQ multiplex PCR, while the TCRdb copy is restricted to in-frame clones and leaves out a portion. This sample has roughly 370,000 clones; approximately 87% occur once, and the top ten carry approximately 9.3%. Sequencing input: PBMCs or T cells enriched from blood (not recorded which). The source is a woman between 45 and 60 years old who had recovered from COVID-19.

V gene TRBV30 combines with J gene TRBJ1-2; 8 nucleotides line up with TRBD1. J lost 2 bases, V lost 5 bases, and 4 bases had no gene match. Germline CDR1 is GTSNPN and CDR2 is SVGIG (reference sequence). The CDR3 spans 13 residues. The CDR3 protein is CAWGDRQNYGYTF. DNA of the CDR3: TGTGCCTGGGGGGACAGGCAGAACTATGGCTACACCTTC.

The J gene is TRBJ2-1, the V gene TRBV3-1 (or the pseudogene TRBV3-2), with TRBD1 as a possible D gene (5 bases). Germline CDR1 reads LGHDT; CDR2 reads YNNKEL (reference sequence). The CDR3 covers 11 residues. V dropped 6 bases and J dropped 8 bases, with 8 bases sitting between them. The DNA of the CDR3 is TGTGCCAGCAGAACCAGGGATGAGCAGTTCTTC. Residues: CASRTRDEQFF.

V gene TRBV19 combines with J gene TRBJ1-5; possible D gene TRBD1, 5 bases. The CDR3 totals 14 residues. The V gene lost 7 bases and the J gene lost 3 bases, with 13 bases spanning the gap. Germline V gene data show CDR1 as LNHDA and CDR2 as SQIVND (reference sequence). The CDR3 nucleotides read TGTGCCAGTACGGGGACGGGGGTCAATCAGCCCCAGCATTTT. It is translated as CASTGTGVNQPQHF. Based on the CDR3 plus reference TRBV19 and TRBJ1-5, the full variable domain is DGGITQSPKYLFRKEGQNVTLSCEQNLNHDAMYWYRQDPGQGLRLIYYSQIVNDFQKGDIAEGYSVSREKKESFPLTVTSAQKNPTAFYLCASTGTGVNQPQHFGDGTRLSIL.

The chain is built from TRBV28 and TRBJ1-2; TRBD1 matches 9 bases. Trimming removed 6 bases from V and 8 bases from J; junction bases left unmatched: 7. Germline CDR1 reads MDHEN; CDR2 reads SYDVKM. The CDR3 extends over 13 amino acids. The CDR3 is CASSQGQGRGYTF. CDR3 bases: TGTGCCAGCAGCCAGGGACAGGGTAGGGGCTACACCTTC.

J is TRBJ1-6 and V is TRBV5-5; no definite D call. The CDR3 spans 14 residues. In germline, CDR1 is SGHKS, CDR2 YYEKEE (reference sequence). V was shortened by 0 bases and J by 3 bases, with 4 bases between the two germline ends. The CDR3 loop reads CASSLAVYNSPLHF. The CDR3 DNA is TGTGCCAGCAGCTTGGCAGTCTATAATTCACCCCTCCACTTT.

Written as DNA, the CDR3 is TGTGCCAGCAGACAAGCGGGGGAACCCGAGCAGTACTTC. It codes for CASRQAGEPEQYF. The chain has TRBV2 and TRBJ2-7; 8 bases are a match to TRBD2. Germline assignment: CDR1 SNHLY and CDR2 FYNNEI. The V and J ends lost 6 bases and 6 bases, in that order; junction bases with no gene match: 7. CDR3 size: 13 residues.

J is TRBJ1-2 and V is TRBV12-2; the D call in the table, TRBD1, was not verified against the DNA. TRBV12-2 is tagged as a pseudogene. The length of the CDR3 is 12 residues. CDR3 protein: CASRQDRDGYTF. CDR3 nucleotides: TGTGCAAGTCGACAGGACAGGGATGGCTACACCTTC.

The V gene is TRBV6-2 or TRBV6-3, the J gene TRBJ1-1; possible D gene TRBD1, 5 bases. V was pared by 2 bases and J by 1 base, with 11 bases between. Germline V gene data show CDR1 as MNHEY and CDR2 as SVGEGT. This CDR3 region has 15 residues. CDR3 in DNA: TGTGCCAGCAGTTACGGCGGGGCGGGGAACACTGAAGCTTTCTTT. Amino acid sequence: CASSYGGAGNTEAFF.

In this sample, this clone turned up once. The V gene is TRBV19, the J gene TRBJ2-1, with TRBD2 identical over 9 bases. Germline V gene data show CDR1 as LNHDA and CDR2 as SQIVND (reference sequence). This CDR3 spans 16 amino acids. V shed 3 bases, J shed 4 bases, and the junction held 7 bases outside the gene matches. Here the CDR3 reads CASSIYSGGGYNEQFF. The CDR3 coding sequence is TGTGCCAGTAGTATTTATAGCGGGGGAGGTTACAATGAGCAGTTCTTC.

V is TRBV20-1 and J is TRBJ1-1; D call uncertain. V shed 4 bases and J shed 5 bases, with 8 bases lying between them. Germline CDR1 reads DFQATT; CDR2 reads SNEGSKA (reference sequence). The CDR3 consists of 11 residues. CDR3 sequence (DNA): TGCAGTGCTATCCGGGGTACTGAAGCTTTCTTT. This gives the protein CSAIRGTEAFF.

The chain has TRBV6-5 and TRBJ2-2, with 7 bases aligning to TRBD2. From germline, CDR1 is MNHEY and CDR2 SVGAGI. The CDR3 runs 16 residues. V lost 2 bases, J lost 5 bases, and 8 bases stayed unmatched. DNA of the CDR3: TGTGCCAGCAGTTACGGGACCTCCGGGGGGACCGGGGAGCTGTTTTTT. Its protein is CASSYGTSGGTGELFF.

The V call is TRBV7-9, the J call TRBJ1-2; D not resolved. V dropped 8 bases and J dropped 3 bases, with 13 bases sitting between them. This CDR3 region has 13 residues. The germline gives CDR1 SEHNR, CDR2 FQNEAQ (reference sequence). DNA for the CDR3: TGTGCCAGCGGCGAGGAAAACGACTATGGCTACACCTTC. Translation gives CASGEENDYGYTF. The whole variable domain, filled in from reference TRBV7-9 and TRBJ1-2, reads DTGVSQNPRHKITKRGQNVTFRCDPISEHNRLYWYRQTLGQGPEFLTYFQNEAQLEKSRLLSDRFSAERPKGSFSTLEIQRTEQGDSAMYLCASGEENDYGYTFGSGTRLTVV.

The J gene is TRBJ2-3, the V gene TRBV4-2; D not certain. V was clipped by 0 bases and J by 7 bases, with 11 bases between them. CDR1 LGHNA and CDR2 YNFKEQ come from the germline V gene. The CDR3 contains 14 residues. CDR3 bases: TGTGCCAGCAGCCAAGAACCGGGTACGAATACGCAGTATTTT. This sequence encodes CASSQEPGTNTQYF.

V and J are TRBV2 and TRBJ1-5; tentative D call: TRBD1 (5 bases). V gave up 5 bases and J gave up 6 bases, with 11 bases separating them. Germline values: CDR1 SNHLY, CDR2 FYNNEI. This CDR3 has 13 residues. The CDR3 DNA is TGTGCCAGCAGTCTCGACAGCCTTCAGCCCCAGCATTTT. Translating gives CASSLDSLQPQHF.

This chain joins TRBV6-5 and TRBJ1-6, with D uncertain. This CDR3 is built from 13 residues. Germline lookup yields CDR1 MNHEY and CDR2 SVGAGI. Trimming left V 0 bases short and J 14 bases short, with 11 bases between. The CDR3 here is CASSYSGWGALHF. CDR3 sequence (DNA): TGTGCCAGCAGTTACTCGGGGTGGGGAGCCCTCCACTTT.

This clone was detected once. V gene TRBV4-1 combines with J gene TRBJ2-7, with 9 bases matching TRBD2. The CDR3 has 16 amino acids. From germline, CDR1 is MGHRA and CDR2 YSYEKL. V was pared by 4 bases and J by 1 base, with 8 bases of the junction left unmatched. The DNA of the CDR3 is TGCGCCAGCAGCCCGTTACAGCGGGGGGATTCCTACGAGCAGTACTTC. Its translation: CASSPLQRGDSYEQYF.

This chain joins TRBV28 and TRBJ2-5; 8 bases match TRBD1. This CDR3 has 14 residues. CDR1 MDHEN and CDR2 SYDVKM come from the germline V gene. Trimming took 6 bases from V and 4 from J; bases not matched to a gene: 7. The CDR3 spells CASRDGQGRETQYF. DNA for the CDR3: TGTGCCAGCAGGGACGGACAGGGTCGAGAGACCCAGTACTTC.

This clone came up a few times. The J gene is TRBJ1-2, the V gene TRBV7-9, with D hard to call. V dropped 5 bases and J dropped 8 bases, with 15 bases sitting between them. The CDR3 has 13 residues. The germline V gene has CDR1 SEHNR and CDR2 FQNEAQ (reference sequence). The CDR3 is CASSGPGDPGYTF. CDR3 nucleotides: TGTGCCAGCAGCGGACCGGGAGACCCGGGCTACACCTTC.

This chain joins TRBV28 and TRBJ1-1; D is unresolved. The V end lost 4 bases, the J end lost 3 bases, and 9 bases lay between the germline ends. The germline gives CDR1 MDHEN, CDR2 SYDVKM. The CDR3 covers 13 residues. The CDR3 spells CASSSGEHTEAFF. CDR3 DNA sequence: TGTGCCAGCAGTTCCGGGGAGCACACTGAAGCTTTCTTT.

In its sample, this clone was seen a few times. The rearrangement joins TRBV29-1 to TRBJ1-3; D gene ambiguous. CDR1 and CDR2 from the germline V gene are SQVTM and ANQGSEA. V lost 4 bases and J 2 bases, leaving 9 bases between the germline ends. The CDR3 is made up of 13 amino acids. The CDR3 loop reads CSVGEVTGNTIYF. CDR3 sequence (DNA): TGCAGCGTTGGGGAGGTTACTGGAAACACCATATATTTT. Looking up the rest from reference TRBV29-1 and TRBJ1-3 gives the full variable domain: SAVISQKPSRDICQRGTSLTIQCQVDSQVTMMFWYRQQPGQSLTLIATANQGSEATYESGFVIDKFPISRPNLTFSTLTVSNMSPEDSSIYLCSVGEVTGNTIYFGEGSWLTVV.

This chain connects TRBV2 to TRBJ2-5; 10 bases map to TRBD2. After removal of 4 bases from V and 3 bases from J, the junction contained 5 bases not matched to a gene. The CDR3 totals 15 residues. Germline loops: CDR1 SNHLY, CDR2 FYNNEI. CDR3 coding DNA: TGTGCCAGCAGTGGTAGCGGGGGGCCCAAAGAGACCCAGTACTTC. Its translation is CASSGSGGPKETQYF.

The V and J genes are TRBV7-9 and TRBJ1-1; D remains unclear. The V end was cut by 5 bases, the J end by 1 base, with 17 bases between. Germline V CDR1 and CDR2: SEHNR, FQNEAQ (reference sequence). CDR3 length equals 16 residues. The CDR3 is CASSAQSVRGNTEAFF. For the CDR3, the DNA is TGTGCCAGCAGCGCCCAGTCCGTCCGGGGGAACACTGAAGCTTTCTTT. Full variable domain (missing parts from reference TRBV7-9 and TRBJ1-1): DTGVSQNPRHKITKRGQNVTFRCDPISEHNRLYWYRQTLGQGPEFLTYFQNEAQLEKSRLLSDRFSAERPKGSFSTLEIQRTEQGDSAMYLCASSAQSVRGNTEAFFGQGTRLTVV.

J is TRBJ1-1 and V is TRBV18, with D tentatively TRBD1 (5 bases). The CDR3 runs to 14 residues. Trimming left V 6 bases short and J 1 base short, with 12 bases between. Germline values: CDR1 KGHSH, CDR2 LQKENI. CDR3 coding DNA: TGTGCCAGCTCCCCCAGGGCCCCGAACACTGAAGCTTTCTTT. As protein: CASSPRAPNTEAFF.

V gene TRBV4-2 combines with J gene TRBJ1-5; 9 nucleotides line up with TRBD1. Germline CDR1 and CDR2: LGHNA and YNFKEQ. J gave up 4 bases and V 4 bases, and 5 bases lay outside the gene matches. The CDR3 totals 15 residues. The CDR3 loop is CASSPRDRDNQPQHF. CDR3 coding DNA: TGTGCCAGCAGCCCCCGGGACAGGGATAATCAGCCCCAGCATTTT.

This clone was counted between two and nine times. The chain joins TRBV27 to TRBJ2-7; possible D gene TRBD1, 5 bases. The CDR3 is 16 residues long. CDR1 MNHEY and CDR2 SMNVEV come from the germline V gene (reference sequence). Trimming cost V 3 bases and J 0 bases, with 15 bases left between them. This CDR3 is CASSFRAGLSSYEQYF. The CDR3 DNA reads TGTGCCAGCAGTTTTAGGGCAGGGCTGAGCTCCTACGAGCAGTACTTC.

The rearrangement joins TRBV5-1 to TRBJ1-2; D is possibly TRBD1 (5 bases). V lost 0 bases to trimming and J lost 4 bases, with 10 bases between them. Germline CDR1 and CDR2: SGHRS and YFSETQ. CDR3 size: 14 residues. The CDR3 here is CASSLEAGRYGYTF. The CDR3 DNA is TGCGCCAGCAGCTTGGAGGCAGGGCGCTATGGCTACACCTTC. Full variable domain (outside the CDR3, taken from reference TRBV5-1 and TRBJ1-2): KAGVTQTPRYLIKTRGQQVTLSCSPISGHRSVSWYQQTPGQGLQFLFEYFSETQRNKGNFPGRFSGRQFSNSRSEMNVSTLELGDSALYLCASSLEAGRYGYTFGSGTRLTVV.

The DNA for the CDR3 is TGTGCCAGCAACCCAGGACAAGCCTACGAGCAGTACTTC. Its protein is CASNPGQAYEQYF. The chain combines TRBV19 with TRBJ2-7; D may be TRBD1 (5 bases). Germline CDR1 and CDR2: LNHDA and SQIVND (reference sequence). V was cut by 9 bases and J by 2 bases, with 14 bases left in between. This CDR3 is 13 amino acids long.

The chain links TRBV7-8 to TRBJ1-1, with 10 bases identical to TRBD1. The germline gives CDR1 SGHVS, CDR2 FQNEAQ. After removal of 3 bases from V and 1 base from J, the junction contained 5 bases not matched to a gene. The CDR3 extends over 16 amino acids. CDR3 DNA sequence: TGTGCCAGCAGCTTCGGGACAGGGGCCTCGAACACTGAAGCTTTCTTT. Its protein product is CASSFGTGASNTEAFF.

The CDR3 nucleotides are TGTGCCAGCAGTGGCGAGCGCATGATTGGGCAGTTCTTC. Translated, it gives CASSGERMIGQFF. The rearrangement joins TRBV2 to TRBJ2-1; the D is unclear. CDR1 and CDR2 (germline): SNHLY, FYNNEI. The CDR3 totals 13 residues. The V end was cut by 4 bases, the J end by 12 bases, with 16 bases between. Drawing the rest from reference TRBV2 and TRBJ2-1, the complete variable domain is EPEVTQTPSHQVTQMGQEVILRCVPISNHLYFYWYRQILGQKVEFLVSFYNNEISEKSEIFDDQFSVERPDGSNFTLKIRSTKLEDSAMYFCASSGERMIGQFFGPGTRLTVL.

The CDR3 nucleotides are TGTGCCAGCAGTGTCCCCCCGGGCGGGGGAGCCTACGAGCAGTACTTC. This translates into CASSVPPGGGAYEQYF. This sequence joins TRBV2 and TRBJ2-7, with TRBD2 identical over 7 bases. Losses at the gene ends were 4 bases for V and 2 bases for J; bases not matched to a gene: 11. Germline CDR1 SNHLY, CDR2 FYNNEI. There are 16 residues in the CDR3.

The genes are TRBV5-1 and TRBJ2-3, with TRBD2 identical over 7 bases. Germline values: CDR1 SGHRS, CDR2 YFSETQ. J lost 1 base, V lost 2 bases, and 4 bases had no gene match. This CDR3 comprises 15 residues. DNA for the CDR3: TGCGCCAGCAGCTTTTGGGCGGGGGGCACAGATACGCAGTATTTT. This encodes CASSFWAGGTDTQYF.